This T cell receptor beta chain is drawn from a study of cytotoxic CD8 clonotypes in ibrutinib-treated CLL. Whole-study results and caveats: Few clonotypes were public, and these shrank or held steady under treatment. In comparison with age-matched healthy donors, baseline clonality was higher and tracked circulating CD8+ T-cell counts.

Losses at the gene ends were 3 bases for V and 5 bases for J; bases not matched to a gene: 8. The CDR3 runs 16 residues. The germline V gene encodes CDR1 MNHEY and CDR2 SVGAGI. To note about this clone: The antigen remains unidentified.

The method was immunoSEQ multiplex PCR; TCRdb's version includes in-frame clones alone and lacks a portion of them. The table lists about 200,000 clones, around 70% of them singletons. The TCR originated in a human donor with chronic lymphocytic leukemia. The V and J genes are TRBV6-5 and TRBJ1-2; 11 bases align to TRBD1. The starting material was PBMCs, obtained after 24 months of ibrutinib treatment. The CDR3 spells CASSYIRTGGGYGYTF. The CDR3 DNA follows: TGTGCCAGCAGTTATATTCGGACAGGGGGCGGGTATGGCTACACCTTC.